This entry lists 32 T cell receptor beta chains sequenced from one sample in a study of blood T cell repertoires in COVID-19. Here immunoSEQ multiplex PCR was the method, and the copy in TCRdb shows in-frame clones only, minus some. The sample has hundreds of thousands of clones, more than 70% seen once. The sample consisted of peripheral blood. These receptors were obtained from a woman in her forties or fifties with COVID-19, enrolled during active disease.

This chain links TRBV2 with TRBJ2-1; D is perhaps TRBD1 (7 bases). The V and J ends lost 8 bases and 2 bases respectively, with 16 bases between them. Per germline, CDR1 SNHLY and CDR2 FYNNEI. There are 15 residues in the CDR3. CDR3 DNA: TGTGCCAGCCGAGGAGGGGGCGGCCCCTACAATGAGCAGTTCTTC. This encodes CASRGGGGPYNEQFF.

V is TRBV9 and J is TRBJ1-3; weak D call: TRBD1 (5 bases). The V end was cut by 9 bases, the J end by 7 bases, with 14 bases between. This CDR3 has 12 residues. CDR1 SGDLS and CDR2 YYNGEE come from the germline V gene. CDR3 amino acids: CATYDSINTIYF. The CDR3 region has the DNA TGTGCCACCTACGACAGTATTAACACCATATATTTT.

V usage is TRBV5-1 and J usage is TRBJ1-3; 9 nucleotides line up with TRBD1. J gave up 3 bases and V 1 base, and 8 bases lay outside the gene matches. Per germline, CDR1 SGHRS and CDR2 YFSETQ. This CDR3 comprises 17 residues. This CDR3 reads CASSLLRDRAIGNTIYF. The CDR3 coding sequence is TGCGCCAGCAGCTTGCTTCGGGACAGGGCCATTGGAAACACCATATATTTT.

This sequence joins TRBV5-1 and TRBJ2-7, with D possibly matching TRBD1 (5 bases). V lost 3 bases to trimming and J lost 2 bases, with 15 bases between them. The CDR3 contains 15 residues. The germline gives CDR1 SGHRS, CDR2 YFSETQ. The CDR3 DNA is TGCGCCAGCAGCTCTACAGGATGGGGCCCCTACGAGCAGTACTTC. This gives the protein CASSSTGWGPYEQYF. The entire variable domain, with the rest obtained from reference TRBV5-1 and TRBJ2-7, is as follows: KAGVTQTPRYLIKTRGQQVTLSCSPISGHRSVSWYQQTPGQGLQFLFEYFSETQRNKGNFPGRFSGRQFSNSRSEMNVSTLELGDSALYLCASSSTGWGPYEQYFGPGTRLTVT.

This chain uses TRBV30 with TRBJ2-3; the match to TRBD2 covers 13 bases. Germline CDR1 reads GTSNPN; CDR2 reads SVGIG (reference sequence). The CDR3 contains 15 residues. The junction had 10 bases not matched to a gene; V was cut back by 7 bases and J by 6 bases. CDR3 loop: CAFYRVGLAGDTQYF. The DNA of the CDR3 is TGTGCCTTTTACAGGGTGGGACTAGCGGGGGATACGCAGTATTTT.

This clone was picked up one time. The J gene is TRBJ1-5, the V gene TRBV24-1; TRBD1 matches at 7 bases. CDR3 length: 15 amino acids. V lost 4 bases to trimming and J lost 3 bases; unmatched junction nucleotides: 5. Per the germline V gene, CDR1 is KGHDR and CDR2 is SFDVKD. As DNA, the CDR3 is TGTGCCACCAGTGACCCGGGACAGACCAATCAGCCCCAGCATTTT. It translates to CATSDPGQTNQPQHF.

The chain combines TRBV28 with TRBJ1-2; 9 bases are a match to TRBD1. CDR1 and CDR2 (germline): MDHEN, SYDVKM. This CDR3 has 14 residues. Trimming at V came to 10 bases and at J to 2 bases, leaving 8 bases not matched to a gene. The CDR3 bases are TGTGCCACCATCGGACAGGGGAGGAACTATGGCTACACCTTC. Protein sequence: CATIGQGRNYGYTF.

V usage is TRBV29-1 and J usage is TRBJ1-4; maybe TRBD1 (6 bases). Trimming stripped 6 bases from V and 4 bases from J, with 18 bases between. The CDR3 sequence is 15 residues long. Germline assignment: CDR1 SQVTM and CDR2 ANQGSEA. DNA for the CDR3: TGCAGCGTCGCCGAGGCCGGACAGCTTAATGAAAAACTGTTTTTT. This translates into CSVAEAGQLNEKLFF.

The chain joins TRBV5-4 to TRBJ2-7; TRBD2 matches at 9 bases. Per the germline V gene, CDR1 is SGHNT and CDR2 is YYREEE (reference sequence). Trimming cost V 3 bases and J 1 base; bases outside gene matches: 5. There are 15 residues in the CDR3. Written as DNA, the CDR3 is TGTGCCAGCAGCTCGACTAGCGGACCTTCCTACGAGCAGTACTTC. Its translation is CASSSTSGPSYEQYF.

The chain employs TRBV9 and TRBJ1-1, with unresolved D. The germline gives CDR1 SGDLS, CDR2 YYNGEE. The V gene lost 8 bases and the J gene lost 1 base, with 15 bases spanning the gap. The CDR3 is 14 amino acids. The CDR3 here is CASWAYLGNTEAFF. Written as DNA, the CDR3 is TGTGCCAGTTGGGCATATCTGGGGAACACTGAAGCTTTCTTT. Full variable domain (remainder filled in from reference TRBV9 and TRBJ1-1): DSGVTQTPKHLITATGQRVTLRCSPRSGDLSVYWYQQSLDQGLQFLIQYYNGEERAKGNILERFSAQQFPDLHSELNLSSLELGDSALYFCASWAYLGNTEAFFGQGTRLTVV.

The chain couples TRBV7-8 to TRBJ1-2, with D perhaps matching TRBD1 (5 bases). Trimming left V 1 base short and J 9 bases short, with 12 bases between. CDR3 length: 13 residues. Germline V gene lookup returns CDR1 SGHVS and CDR2 FQNEAQ. The CDR3 spells CASSLDGAYRYTF. CDR3 DNA: TGTGCCAGCAGCTTAGATGGGGCTTATCGCTACACCTTC.

V gene TRBV27 combines with J gene TRBJ1-2; a possible D gene is TRBD1 (5 bases). The CDR3 has 15 residues. Germline CDR1 reads MNHEY; CDR2 reads SMNVEV (reference sequence). The V gene lost 6 bases and the J gene lost 6 bases, with 20 bases spanning the gap. CDR3 residues: CASSSLRTRVNGYTF. The CDR3 nucleotides read TGTGCCAGCAGCTCCCTTAGGACACGAGTAAATGGCTACACCTTC.

The gene calls are TRBV25-1 and TRBJ2-3, with a possible D match to TRBD1 (5 bases). V was cut by 2 bases and J by 0 bases, with 9 bases left in between. CDR3 size: 15 residues. Germline V lookup: CDR1 MGHDK, CDR2 SYGVNS. The CDR3 protein is CASSEMGLSTDTQYF. CDR3 DNA sequence: TGTGCCAGCAGTGAAATGGGGCTAAGCACAGATACGCAGTATTTT.

CDR3 bases: TGTGCCATCAGCCAAGCCTTGAACACTGAAGCTTTCTTT. Residues: CAISQALNTEAFF. The chain combines TRBV10-3 with TRBJ1-1; D not certain. The CDR3 has 13 residues. V lost 6 bases and J 0 bases, leaving 8 bases between the germline ends. Germline-derived CDR1 and CDR2 are ENHRY and SYGVKD.

This chain connects TRBV7-9 to TRBJ2-3; D call uncertain. Trimming stripped 0 bases from V and 6 bases from J, with 7 bases between. CDR1 and CDR2 from the germline V gene are SEHNR and FQNEAQ (reference sequence). CDR3 length equals 13 residues. The CDR3 DNA sequence: TGTGCCAGCAGCTTAGCGGCCCAGGATACGCAGTATTTT. This translates into CASSLAAQDTQYF. Combining the CDR3 with reference TRBV7-9 and TRBJ2-3 gives the whole variable domain DTGVSQNPRHKITKRGQNVTFRCDPISEHNRLYWYRQTLGQGPEFLTYFQNEAQLEKSRLLSDRFSAERPKGSFSTLEIQRTEQGDSAMYLCASSLAAQDTQYFGPGTRLTVL.

The CDR3 region is CASSIAGLASQETQYF. The CDR3 nucleotides are TGTGCCAGTAGTATAGCAGGACTAGCGAGTCAAGAGACCCAGTACTTC. The rearrangement joins TRBV19 to TRBJ2-5, with 9 bases aligning to TRBD2. V shed 1 base, J shed 2 bases, and the junction held 5 bases outside the gene matches. Germline assignment: CDR1 LNHDA and CDR2 SQIVND (reference sequence). The CDR3 sequence is 16 residues long.

The J gene is TRBJ1-5, the V gene TRBV14; D is uncertain. From germline, CDR1 is SGHDN and CDR2 FVKESK. The CDR3 spans 13 residues. V was shortened by 0 bases and J by 6 bases, with 6 bases between the two germline ends. The CDR3 nucleotides read TGTGCCAGCAGCCAAGATCGAGGTCAGCCCCAGCATTTT. This codes for CASSQDRGQPQHF. Variable domain in full (rest from reference TRBV14 and TRBJ1-5): EAGVTQFPSHSVIEKGQTVTLRCDPISGHDNLYWYRRVMGKEIKFLLHFVKESKQDESGMPNNRFLAERTGGTYSTLKVQPAELEDSGVYFCASSQDRGQPQHFGDGTRLSIL.

The chain uses TRBV6-5 and TRBJ1-2; D not resolved. V lost 7 bases and J 7 bases, leaving 10 bases between the germline ends. Germline V gives CDR1 MNHEY, CDR2 SVGAGI. CDR3 length: 11 residues. The CDR3 region has the DNA TGTGCCAGCACGGTGGGAGGTGGCTACACCTTC. This sequence encodes CASTVGGGYTF.

This rearrangement joins TRBV25-1 to TRBJ2-5, with TRBD1 as a possible D gene (6 bases). Trimming removed 6 bases at V and 2 bases at J, with 10 bases between. The germline CDR1 and CDR2 sequences are MGHDK and SYGVNS. This CDR3 contains 13 residues. CDR3 nucleotide sequence: TGTGCCAGCAGCGGGACACTTCAAGAGACCCAGTACTTC. Amino acids: CASSGTLQETQYF.

The chain has TRBV6-5 and TRBJ1-5; 8 bases agree with TRBD1. CDR1 and CDR2 (germline): MNHEY, SVGAGI. CDR3 length: 14 amino acids. Trimming at V came to 6 bases and at J to 5 bases, leaving 6 bases not matched to a gene. The CDR3 spells CASSRTGNDQPQHF. In DNA, the CDR3 is TGTGCCAGCAGCCGGACAGGGAATGATCAGCCCCAGCATTTT.

This clone showed up just once. This chain links TRBV4-1 with TRBJ2-1; 11 bases line up with TRBD2. Trimming took 5 bases from V and 6 from J; bases not matched to a gene: 0. Per the germline V gene, CDR1 is MGHRA and CDR2 is YSYEKL. CDR3 length: 13 residues. CDR3 in amino acids: CASSTSGGNEQFF. Written as DNA, the CDR3 is TGCGCCAGCAGCACTAGCGGGGGCAATGAGCAGTTCTTC.

The rearrangement uses TRBV5-1 and TRBJ1-1; D is perhaps TRBD1 (5 bases). This CDR3 has 18 residues. Trimming pared 1 base from V and 4 bases from J, leaving 23 bases between. Per germline, CDR1 SGHRS and CDR2 YFSETQ. CDR3 residues: CASSLSDRGLGGFTEAFF. The CDR3 DNA reads as TGCGCCAGCAGCTTGTCGGATCGCGGCCTCGGGGGTTTCACTGAAGCTTTCTTT.

CDR3 nucleotide sequence: TGTGCCAGCAGCGTAATGGGACAGGCGACGAACACTGAAGCTTTCTTT. Translating gives CASSVMGQATNTEAFF. The chain has TRBV9 and TRBJ1-1; 8 bases map to TRBD1. The trim removed 1 base at V and 1 base at J, leaving 6 bases unmatched. This CDR3 is built from 16 residues. Germline CDR1 reads SGDLS; CDR2 reads YYNGEE.

The chain uses TRBV12-5 and TRBJ1-2; D call uncertain. CDR1 is LGHNT and CDR2 is FRNRAP in the germline V gene. V was pared by 0 bases and J by 5 bases, with 10 bases between. The length of the CDR3 is 14 residues. CDR3 sequence (DNA): TGTGCTAGTGGTTTGGTAGATGGGCTATATGGCTACACCTTC. Translated, it gives CASGLVDGLYGYTF.

The chain couples TRBV12-3 or TRBV12-4 to TRBJ1-2; D not certain. Trimming took off 7 bases at V and 7 bases at J, with 16 bases between the two ends. This CDR3 has 13 amino acids. The chain's CDR3 is CASNFGVAGGYTF. The CDR3 region has the DNA TGTGCCAGCAATTTCGGGGTTGCGGGTGGCTACACCTTC.

The chain recombines TRBV11-2 with TRBJ1-5; D is perhaps TRBD1 (6 bases). This CDR3 has 15 residues. V was trimmed by 4 bases and J by 1 base, leaving 11 bases between them. CDR1 and CDR2 (germline): SGHAT, FQNNGV. The CDR3 DNA reads TGTGCCAGCAGCTACACAGGGAGAAGCAATCAGCCCCAGCATTTT. Protein product: CASSYTGRSNQPQHF.

The DNA for the CDR3 is TGTGCCAGCAGCAATCTTAGGGGTGGCACCATATATTTT. Amino acid sequence: CASSNLRGGTIYF. The chain employs TRBV7-8 and TRBJ1-3; D is perhaps TRBD1 (5 bases). Trimming removed 5 bases at V and 9 bases at J, with 14 bases between. Germline CDR1 reads SGHVS; CDR2 reads FQNEAQ. The CDR3 is 13 amino acids.

In nucleotides, the CDR3 is TGCGCCAGCAGCCAAGGACAGGACCTAATTGTACCCCTCCACTTT. This codes for CASSQGQDLIVPLHF. The chain uses TRBV4-1 and TRBJ1-6, with D maybe TRBD1 (6 bases). Germline CDR1 MGHRA, CDR2 YSYEKL. Trimming took off 1 base at V and 12 bases at J, with 16 bases between the two ends. The CDR3 contains 15 residues.

This clone was detected ten times or more. Additional DNA sequences in this sample encode the identical CDR3. The chain combines TRBV5-4 with TRBJ1-4; TRBD1 matches at 9 bases. This CDR3 contains 15 residues. Trimming cost V 3 bases and J 5 bases; bases outside gene matches: 5. CDR1 and CDR2 (germline): SGHNT, YYREEE (reference sequence). The CDR3 bases are TGTGCCAGCAGCTCGAACAGGGGGCTCAATGAAAAACTGTTTTTT. Residues: CASSSNRGLNEKLFF.

The J gene is TRBJ1-2, the V gene TRBV29-1; D might be TRBD1 (5 bases). Trimming stripped 2 bases from V and 6 bases from J, with 19 bases between. The CDR3 extends over 15 amino acids. Germline CDR1 reads SQVTM; CDR2 reads ANQGSEA. In DNA, the CDR3 is TGCAGCGTTGAATCATTAGGGGCCCGGATGGATGGCTACACCTTC. It yields the protein CSVESLGARMDGYTF.

The DNA of the CDR3 is TGTGCCAGCAGCTTGGGGTCAGGTACCTACGAGCAGTACTTC. It yields the protein CASSLGSGTYEQYF. V and J are TRBV5-5 and TRBJ2-7; D uncertain. The ends were cut back, 0 bases at V and 2 bases at J, with 9 bases in the middle. The germline CDR1 and CDR2 sequences are SGHKS and YYEKEE (reference sequence). The CDR3 consists of 14 residues.

The chain has TRBV6-5 and TRBJ2-7, with 8 bases matching TRBD1. The CDR3 extends over 13 amino acids. With V trimmed by 7 bases and J by 0 bases, 2 bases remained unmatched. Per the germline V gene, CDR1 is MNHEY and CDR2 is SVGAGI. The CDR3 DNA follows: TGTGCCAGCAAAACAGGGGGCTCCTACGAGCAGTACTTC. Translation: CASKTGGSYEQYF.